This T cell receptor (beta chain) appears in the sequencing data of a study of lymphopenia after photon versus proton radiotherapy. Germline V gene data show CDR1 as SEHNR and CDR2 as FQNEAQ (reference sequence). V dropped 5 bases and J dropped 7 bases, with 15 bases sitting between them. The CDR3 consists of 13 residues. Assay: immunoSEQ multiplex PCR; the TCRdb copy retains only in-frame clones and omits some. The sample shows approximately 150,000 clones, approximately 86% of them seen only once. The chain combines TRBV7-9 with TRBJ2-7; D is uncertain. Sequences were derived from peripheral blood, sampled from a patient treated with photon-based radiotherapy. This receptor was obtained from a man aged 50-59 years with gastric cancer. In DNA form, the CDR3 reads TGTGCCAGCAGCCGTGGCCCAATGGGGGAGCAGTACTTC. It specifies CASSRGPMGEQYF.